Listed below are T cell receptor beta chains from one sample, sequenced in a study of radiotherapy plus CTLA-4 blockade in lung cancer. Clones were read by immunoSEQ multiplex PCR, and TCRdb kept only the in-frame ones, dropping some. The sample has over 100,000 clones, over 65% seen once. This material consisted of peripheral blood, taken from a patient treated with radiotherapy plus ipilimumab. The origin of the receptors is a human donor with non-small cell lung cancer that progressed on radiotherapy plus ipilimumab. Some clones in this sample may be carry-over from other donors' samples. Each CDR3 is given with its conserved first and last residue. The D gene is left open where the match is weak. Clone size is stated in some rows and not others, as once, few, many or a class when expanded.

clone_size: .; v_call: TRBV29-1; d_call: TRBD1; j_call: TRBJ2-3; cdr3_nt: TGCAGCCTTTCCCGGGACAGGGATGCAGATACGCAGTATTTT; cdr3_aa: CSLSRDRDADTQYF
clone_size: few; v_call: TRBV10-3; d_call: TRBD1; j_call: TRBJ2-7; cdr3_nt: TGTGCCATCAGTGGGGAGACAGGGACATACGAGCAGTACTTC; cdr3_aa: CAISGETGTYEQYF
clone_size: .; v_call: TRBV11-1; d_call: .; j_call: TRBJ2-3; cdr3_nt: TGTGCCAGCAGCCCATGGGTGGGAGATACGCAGTATTTT; cdr3_aa: CASSPWVGDTQYF
clone_size: .; v_call: TRBV18; d_call: .; j_call: TRBJ2-5; cdr3_nt: TGTGCCAGCTCACCAATTAGCGCAGAGACCCAGTACTTC; cdr3_aa: CASSPISAETQYF
clone_size: few; v_call: TRBV6-5; d_call: .; j_call: TRBJ1-1; cdr3_nt: TGTGCCAGCAGCCCCCTTGCGGTGGGGCACACTGAAGCTTTCTTT; cdr3_aa: CASSPLAVGHTEAFF
clone_size: .; v_call: TRBV5-1; d_call: .; j_call: TRBJ1-5; cdr3_nt: TGCGCCAGCAGCCTGGGGGGCAGAAGCAATCAGCCCCAGCATTTT; cdr3_aa: CASSLGGRSNQPQHF
clone_size: few; v_call: TRBV5-4; d_call: TRBD1; j_call: TRBJ2-3; cdr3_nt: TGTGCCAGCAGTCTCCGACAGGGTAACACAGATACGCAGTATTTT; cdr3_aa: CASSLRQGNTDTQYF
clone_size: .; v_call: TRBV6-6; d_call: .; j_call: TRBJ1-5; cdr3_nt: TGTGCCAGCAGTTACGCGGATAACCAGCCCCAGCATTTT; cdr3_aa: CASSYADNQPQHF
clone_size: once; v_call: TRBV4-1; d_call: .; j_call: TRBJ2-2; cdr3_nt: TGCGCCAGCAGCCCTCTAGGGGTGGCCGGGGAGCTGTTTTTT; cdr3_aa: CASSPLGVAGELFF
clone_size: few; v_call: TRBV19; d_call: .; j_call: TRBJ1-4; cdr3_nt: TGTGCCAGTACAATGGACCAGGGGTACGAAAAACTGTTTTTT; cdr3_aa: CASTMDQGYEKLFF
clone_size: once; v_call: TRBV27; d_call: .; j_call: TRBJ2-3; cdr3_nt: TGTGCCAGCAGTAATAGTGGATACAGCGCTGATACGCAGTATTTT; cdr3_aa: CASSNSGYSADTQYF
clone_size: .; v_call: TRBV7-2; d_call: .; j_call: TRBJ2-2; cdr3_nt: TGTGCCAGCTCAGATGGGAGATCAGGGTCGGCCGGGGAGCTGTTTTTT; cdr3_aa: CASSDGRSGSAGELFF
clone_size: .; v_call: TRBV18; d_call: .; j_call: TRBJ2-1; cdr3_nt: TGTGCCAGCTCACCACAGGGGAATGAGCAGTTCTTC; cdr3_aa: CASSPQGNEQFF
clone_size: .; v_call: TRBV29-1; d_call: .; j_call: TRBJ1-1; cdr3_nt: TGCAGCGTTGAAGATCGGGCCATGAACACTGAAGCTTTCTTT; cdr3_aa: CSVEDRAMNTEAFF
clone_size: .; v_call: TRBV5-5; d_call: TRBD2; j_call: TRBJ2-1; cdr3_nt: TGTGCCAGCAGCTTTGTACTAGCGGGGTACAATGAGCAGTTCTTC; cdr3_aa: CASSFVLAGYNEQFF
clone_size: once; v_call: TRBV9; d_call: .; j_call: TRBJ2-7; cdr3_nt: TGTGCCAGCAGCGTAGCAGGCGACAGGACCTACGAGCAGTACTTC; cdr3_aa: CASSVAGDRTYEQYF
clone_size: .; v_call: TRBV12-5; d_call: .; j_call: TRBJ1-3; cdr3_nt: TGTGCTAGTGGTTTGGTACCCCCAAGGACCATATATTTT; cdr3_aa: CASGLVPPRTIYF
clone_size: few; v_call: TRBV11-1; d_call: .; j_call: TRBJ2-5; cdr3_nt: TGTGCCAGCAGCTTATATACTAGCAGGGAGACCCAGTACTTC; cdr3_aa: CASSLYTSRETQYF
clone_size: .; v_call: TRBV7-8; d_call: TRBD2; j_call: TRBJ2-7; cdr3_nt: TGTGCCAGCAGCTTTTCCGGGACTAGCGGGGGGAATCAGTACTTC; cdr3_aa: CASSFSGTSGGNQYF
clone_size: .; v_call: TRBV29-1; d_call: .; j_call: TRBJ2-7; cdr3_nt: TGCAGCGTTGAGGTGCGGGGGCCGCCCTACGAGCAGTACTTC; cdr3_aa: CSVEVRGPPYEQYF
clone_size: .; v_call: TRBV19; d_call: TRBD1; j_call: TRBJ1-5; cdr3_nt: TGTGCCAGTAGTATCCGCCTGACAGGGATTGGTAATCAGCCCCAGCATTTT; cdr3_aa: CASSIRLTGIGNQPQHF
clone_size: once; v_call: TRBV2; d_call: TRBD1; j_call: TRBJ1-4; cdr3_nt: TGTGCCAGCAGAGCCACAGGGGGGGGTGAAAAACTGTTTTTT; cdr3_aa: CASRATGGGEKLFF
clone_size: .; v_call: TRBV5-4; d_call: TRBD1; j_call: TRBJ2-7; cdr3_nt: TGTGCCAGCTCCTTCAGGGGGAATTACGAGCAGTACTTC; cdr3_aa: CASSFRGNYEQYF
clone_size: .; v_call: TRBV4-2; d_call: TRBD1; j_call: TRBJ1-2; cdr3_nt: TGTGCCAGCAGCCAAGGACAGGGTTTCGGCTACACCTTC; cdr3_aa: CASSQGQGFGYTF
clone_size: .; v_call: TRBV7-2; d_call: .; j_call: TRBJ2-2; cdr3_nt: TGTGCCAGCAGCTTAGCGTCGGGGGGACACGGGGAGCTGTTTTTT; cdr3_aa: CASSLASGGHGELFF
clone_size: once; v_call: TRBV19; d_call: TRBD1; j_call: TRBJ2-7; cdr3_nt: TGTGCCAGTAGTATAGGCCTTCCCGGGACAGGGGTTTACGAGCAGTACTTC; cdr3_aa: CASSIGLPGTGVYEQYF
clone_size: .; v_call: TRBV7-2; d_call: .; j_call: TRBJ2-3; cdr3_nt: TGTGCCAGCAGCCCTCTGGCGCAGTATTTT; cdr3_aa: CASSPLAQYF
clone_size: few; v_call: TRBV5-5; d_call: TRBD1; j_call: TRBJ2-2; cdr3_nt: TGTGCCAGCAGCAGGACAGGGGCCAGGGAGCTGTTTTTT; cdr3_aa: CASSRTGARELFF
clone_size: .; v_call: TRBV19; d_call: .; j_call: TRBJ1-2; cdr3_nt: TGTGCCAGTGAGGGTGACTATGGCTACACCTTC; cdr3_aa: CASEGDYGYTF
clone_size: .; v_call: TRBV4-2; d_call: .; j_call: TRBJ2-5; cdr3_nt: TGTGCCAGCAGCCATAATATAGCGAGAGAGACCCAGTACTTC; cdr3_aa: CASSHNIARETQYF
clone_size: .; v_call: TRBV9; d_call: .; j_call: TRBJ2-2; cdr3_nt: TGTGCCAGCAGCGTAGGATGGGGGGACCCCGGGGAGCTGTTTTTT; cdr3_aa: CASSVGWGDPGELFF
clone_size: .; v_call: TRBV6-1; d_call: TRBD1; j_call: TRBJ2-5; cdr3_nt: TGTGCCAGCAGTGAAGGCTCGGGACAGGGGAGGGAGACCCAGTACTTC; cdr3_aa: CASSEGSGQGRETQYF
clone_size: .; v_call: TRBV4-2; d_call: .; j_call: TRBJ2-1; cdr3_nt: TGTGCCAGCAGCCAAGATAGAGCCGGGACCCTACTATCCTCGATGTACAATGAGCAGTTCTTC; cdr3_aa: CASSQDRAGTLLSSMYNEQFF
clone_size: once; v_call: TRBV2; d_call: .; j_call: TRBJ2-1; cdr3_nt: TGTGCCAGCAGTGTAGCGTCTAGCTCACTTAAGATGAGCTCCTACAATGAGCAGTTCTTC; cdr3_aa: CASSVASSSLKMSSYNEQFF
clone_size: .; v_call: TRBV7-8; d_call: TRBD2; j_call: TRBJ2-1; cdr3_nt: TGTGCCAGCAGCCATGAGGCGGGACTAGCGGGGGGGAATGAGCAGTTCTTC; cdr3_aa: CASSHEAGLAGGNEQFF
clone_size: .; v_call: TRBV5-1; d_call: .; j_call: TRBJ2-7; cdr3_nt: TGCGCCAGCAGCTGGGAGGACAGGAGGGGTTACGAGCAGTACTTC; cdr3_aa: CASSWEDRRGYEQYF
clone_size: .; v_call: TRBV11-2; d_call: TRBD2; j_call: TRBJ2-7; cdr3_nt: TGTGCCAGCAGCTCGAAGGTGGGACTAGCGGTGATCTACGAGCAGTACTTC; cdr3_aa: CASSSKVGLAVIYEQYF
clone_size: few; v_call: TRBV29-1; d_call: .; j_call: TRBJ1-1; cdr3_nt: TGCAGCGTTGAAGACGCGCAGAACACTGAAGCTTTCTTT; cdr3_aa: CSVEDAQNTEAFF
clone_size: few; v_call: TRBV4-3; d_call: .; j_call: TRBJ2-1; cdr3_nt: TGCGCCAGCAGCCTGGCGGGCCCGGGATTTGAGCAGTTCTTC; cdr3_aa: CASSLAGPGFEQFF
clone_size: .; v_call: TRBV4-2; d_call: .; j_call: TRBJ1-2; cdr3_nt: TGTGCCAGCAGCGCACGAGACCCGGCTAACTATGGCTACACCTTC; cdr3_aa: CASSARDPANYGYTF
clone_size: .; v_call: TRBV7-8; d_call: .; j_call: TRBJ1-1; cdr3_nt: TGTGCCAGCAGCTACAGGGATCCCTCAATCACTGAAGCTTTCTTT; cdr3_aa: CASSYRDPSITEAFF
clone_size: .; v_call: TRBV7-9; d_call: TRBD1; j_call: TRBJ1-4; cdr3_nt: TGTGCCAGCAGCTTAGGTACAGGGGAAATGGAAAGTGAAAAACTGTTTTTT; cdr3_aa: CASSLGTGEMESEKLFF
clone_size: few; v_call: TRBV2; d_call: .; j_call: TRBJ1-3; cdr3_nt: TGTGCCAGCAGTGAGGTGGGGGGAAACACCATATATTTT; cdr3_aa: CASSEVGGNTIYF
clone_size: .; v_call: TRBV11-2; d_call: .; j_call: TRBJ2-5; cdr3_nt: TGTGCCAGCAGCTTAATAGGGCGAGGGACCCAGTACTTC; cdr3_aa: CASSLIGRGTQYF